These 5 T cell receptor beta chains were sequenced from one sample in a study of T cell responses to AZD1222 COVID-19 vaccine. Data came from immunoSEQ multiplex PCR; TCRdb stores just in-frame clones and leaves some out. In the table there are approximately 130,000 clones, approximately 90% of which are singletons. The sequenced sample was peripheral blood, obtained on day 0 of MenACWY control vaccination. These TCRs come from an adult in good health.

V is TRBV6-6 and J is TRBJ2-7; D possibly matches TRBD1 or TRBD2 (5 bases each). Per the germline V gene, CDR1 is MNHNY and CDR2 is SVGAGI (reference sequence). This CDR3 region has 13 residues. V lost 6 bases and J lost 4, with 13 bases in between. This chain's CDR3 is CASSSGTQYEQYF. The DNA of the CDR3 is TGTGCCAGCAGCTCCGGGACCCAATACGAGCAGTACTTC.

CDR3 in amino acids: CASIYSGTTGELFF. The DNA for the CDR3 is TGTGCCAGTATCTACAGTGGGACCACGGGGGAGCTGTTTTTT. The V call is TRBV19, the J call TRBJ2-2, with D possibly being TRBD1 or TRBD2 (5 bases each). This CDR3 is 14 amino acids long. Germline V gives CDR1 LNHDA, CDR2 SQIVND (reference sequence). Trimming stripped 7 bases from V and 8 bases from J, with 17 bases between.

This chain joins TRBV10-3 and TRBJ2-6; D gene unclear. The V gene's germline CDR1 is ENHRY and CDR2 SYGVKD. Between the trimmed V and J ends, which lost 8 bases and 0 bases, there was a span of 20 bases. CDR3 length: 18 amino acids. The CDR3 bases are TGTGCCATCTCGCCATCCCTCCTCGAAGGCTCTGGGGCCAACGTCCTGACTTTC. Encoded protein: CAISPSLLEGSGANVLTF.

The genes are TRBV3-1 (or the pseudogene TRBV3-2) and TRBJ2-7; D ambiguous. V was cut by 4 bases and J by 2 bases, with 18 bases left in between. The CDR3 covers 16 residues. The germline gives CDR1 LGHDT, CDR2 YNNKEL (reference sequence). The CDR3 DNA reads TGTGCCAGCAGCCCTCGACTTGGCCCAAATGCCTACGAGCAGTACTTC. Translated, it gives CASSPRLGPNAYEQYF.

The CDR3 loop reads CASSLVRNTGELFF. The CDR3, as DNA: TGTGCCAGCAGCTTAGTTCGTAACACCGGGGAGCTGTTTTTT. The chain has TRBV11-3 and TRBJ2-2; D is ambiguous. Deletions cut 1 base from V and 2 bases from J, with 5 bases between. Germline V gene data show CDR1 as SGHNT and CDR2 as YENEEA. The CDR3 has 14 amino acids.